This is a list of T cell receptor beta chains from one sample in a study of CD8 T cells in ankylosing spondylitis. Using its own MiXCR run on the 5' RACE reads, TCRdb lists one record per CDR3 protein. The profile covers around 150,000 distinct CDR3 sequences, with more than 5.5% appearing a single time and around an eighth taken by the ten largest. The sequencing input was blood, either unsorted or a sorted T cell fraction (not recorded which). The receptors originated from a female donor with ankylosing spondylitis or in good health (not recorded which). Both conserved end residues are part of each CDR3. Each record gives: clone size, J gene, V gene, D gene, CDR3 DNA, CDR3 protein. D genes are given only for firm matches. Rows may omit the clone size; those that give it use once, few, many or a size class.

>many|TRBJ1-1|TRBV5-1|-
TGCGCCAGCAGCTTCGGGGCCGTGAACACTGAAGCTTTCTTT
CASSFGAVNTEAFF
>-|TRBJ2-3|TRBV29-1|TRBD1
TGCAGCGTTGTTGGCACCCTTGACAGGGATCCGGATACGCAGTATTTT
CSVVGTLDRDPDTQYF
>many|TRBJ2-1|TRBV29-1|-
TGCAGCGTTGGGGGGGAGTACAATGAGCAGTTCTTC
CSVGGEYNEQFF
>many|TRBJ2-7|TRBV28|TRBD1
TGTGCCAGCAGTTTGGGGACAGGGTTCGCTCGTGAGCAGTACTTC
CASSLGTGFAREQYF
>few|TRBJ1-2|TRBV30|-
TGTGCCTGGAGTCCCCCCAGGACGGCGATTGAGGGCTACACCTTC
CAWSPPRTAIEGYTF
>many|TRBJ1-1|TRBV5-1|-
TGCGCCAGCAGCTCTCGGACAGCCGGAACTGAAGCTTTCTTT
CASSSRTAGTEAFF
>few|TRBJ2-3|TRBV20-1|TRBD2
TGCAGTGCTAGAGATGCGGGGGGGCAAGATACGCAGTATTTT
CSARDAGGQDTQYF
>many|TRBJ1-4|TRBV5-6|TRBD1
TGTGCCAGCAGCTTCACCGGACAGGGACGAAATGAAAAACTGTTTTTT
CASSFTGQGRNEKLFF
>few|TRBJ2-1|TRBV18|-
TGTGCCAGCTCACCACGGACTGACAATGAGCAGTTCTTC
CASSPRTDNEQFF
>many|TRBJ2-3|TRBV5-1|-
TGCGCCAGCAAAATGGACAGATACACAGATACGCAGTATTTT
CASKMDRYTDTQYF
>many|TRBJ2-1|TRBV2|TRBD2
TGTGCCAGCAGAGGACTAGCGGGGGGCCTCTCCTACAATGAGCAGTTCTTC
CASRGLAGGLSYNEQFF
>many|TRBJ1-3|TRBV15|-
TGTGCCACCAGTGGCAGGGCTCTGCTATCTGGAAACACCATATATTTT
CATSGRALLSGNTIYF
>many|TRBJ1-5|TRBV6-2/TRBV6-3|TRBD1
TGTGCCAGCAGTTTCCCCGTCGACAGGGGGGACCAGCCCCAGCATTTT
CASSFPVDRGDQPQHF
>-|TRBJ1-2|TRBV29-1|TRBD1
TGCAGCGTTGAAGTCAGGGGGTTTATTGGCTACACCTTC
CSVEVRGFIGYTF
>many|TRBJ1-2|TRBV4-1|-
TGCGCCAGCAGCCAAGCAGGGATTGACTATGGCTACACCTTC
CASSQAGIDYGYTF
>-|TRBJ1-4|TRBV5-5|-
TGTGCCAGCAGCAGGGACATCGAAAAACTGTTTTTT
CASSRDIEKLFF
>many|TRBJ2-5|TRBV5-1|TRBD2
TGCGCCAGCAGCTCGACTAGCGGGGCAACCCAAGAGACCCAGTACTTC
CASSSTSGATQETQYF
>many|TRBJ2-3|TRBV2|TRBD1
TGTGCCAGCAGGAAGGGGGCATTGGATACGCAGTATTTT
CASRKGALDTQYF
>once|TRBJ1-1|TRBV7-2|-
TGTGCCAGCAGCCCCGTGGACACTGAAGCTTTCTTT
CASSPVDTEAFF
>many|TRBJ1-1|TRBV4-1|-
TGCGCCAGCAGCCGAGGCCGGGGTGAAGCTTTCTTT
CASSRGRGEAFF
>many|TRBJ1-2|TRBV6-6|TRBD1
TGTGCCGGGTCCCCGGACAGGGCCTATGGCTACACCTTC
CAGSPDRAYGYTF
>many|TRBJ1-1|TRBV7-2|-
TGTGCCAGCAGCTTAGATCAGGTCATGAACACTGAAGCTTTCTTT
CASSLDQVMNTEAFF
>many|TRBJ1-5|TRBV7-2|-
TGTGCCAGCAGCGCCAGGGTTTATCAGCCCCAGCATTTT
CASSARVYQPQHF
>many|TRBJ1-4|TRBV12-3/TRBV12-4|TRBD1
TGTGCCAGCAGGCCGGGACAGAAAGAAAAACTGTTTTTT
CASRPGQKEKLFF
>many|TRBJ2-2|TRBV12-3/TRBV12-4|TRBD1
TGTGGCGCCGCTACAGGGGCCGGGGAGCTGTTTTTT
CGAATGAGELFF
>-|TRBJ2-6|TRBV11-2|-
TGTGCCAGCAGCTTATTTCCAGGAAGGCCTTCTGGGGCCAACGTCCTGACTTTC
CASSLFPGRPSGANVLTF
>many|TRBJ1-4|TRBV12-3/TRBV12-4|-
TGTGCCAGCAGTTTTACCGGCCAGGTTGAAAAACTGTTTTTT
CASSFTGQVEKLFF
>many|TRBJ2-5|TRBV7-6|TRBD2
TGTGCCAGCAGCTTAAGGGCGGGGGGGCGTGAGACCCAGTACTTC
CASSLRAGGRETQYF
>many|TRBJ2-2|TRBV5-1|-
TGCGCCAGCAGCTTGGACAGGGTCACCGGGGAGCTGTTTTTT
CASSLDRVTGELFF
>many|TRBJ1-4|TRBV27|TRBD1
TGTGCCAGCATAGGGACAGGGGGCGAAAAACTGTTTTTT
CASIGTGGEKLFF
>many|TRBJ1-1|TRBV4-2|-
TGTGCCAGCAGCCAAGAAGCTGTAGTCCGTGAAGCTTTCTTT
CASSQEAVVREAFF
>few|TRBJ2-1|TRBV7-7|-
TGTGCCAGCAGACCAGCCGGGACCCTTTGGGACTACAATGAGCAGTTCTTC
CASRPAGTLWDYNEQFF
>-|TRBJ2-5|TRBV19|-
TGTGCCAGTAGTATGGGTGGGGAGACCCAGTACTTC
CASSMGGETQYF
>many|TRBJ2-1|TRBV7-2|TRBD2
TGTGCCGGCGATGTGGCGGGGGGCTACAATGAGCAGTTCTTC
CAGDVAGGYNEQFF
>few|TRBJ1-2|TRBV20-1|-
TGCAGTGGAGGTTCAGATATTAACTATGGCTACACCTTC
CSGGSDINYGYTF
>many|TRBJ2-2|TRBV5-1|-
TGCGCCAGCAGCTTGGGGGACCACACCGGGGAGCTGTTTTTT
CASSLGDHTGELFF
>many|TRBJ1-1|TRBV28|-
TGTGCCACCCAGGGGCGAACTGAAGCTTTCTTT
CATQGRTEAFF
>many|TRBJ2-2|TRBV12-3/TRBV12-4|-
TGTGCCAGCAGACAGGACAGGAACACCGGGGAGCTGTTTTTT
CASRQDRNTGELFF
>few|TRBJ1-5|TRBV19|-
TGTGCCAGTAGTACGCAGGGCAATCAGCCCCAGCATTTT
CASSTQGNQPQHF
>few|TRBJ1-3|TRBV5-1|TRBD1
TGCGCCAGCAGCTCGGGACCGGGACAGTCCTCTGGAAACACCATATATTTT
CASSSGPGQSSGNTIYF
>many|TRBJ2-1|TRBV20-1|TRBD2
TGCAGTGCCTACACTAGCGGAACCTACAATGAGCAGTTCTTC
CSAYTSGTYNEQFF
>many|TRBJ2-2|TRBV5-6|-
TGTGCCAGCAGCCCCCTTTTTGGGGAGCTGTTTTTT
CASSPLFGELFF
>many|TRBJ2-5|TRBV12-3/TRBV12-4|TRBD2
TGTGCCAGCAGCCCCCGGGGACTAGAGCGACAAGAGACCCAGTACTTC
CASSPRGLERQETQYF
>many|TRBJ1-3|TRBV3-1|-
TGTGCCAGCAGCCTCAGGGTTTCTGGAAACACCATATATTTT
CASSLRVSGNTIYF